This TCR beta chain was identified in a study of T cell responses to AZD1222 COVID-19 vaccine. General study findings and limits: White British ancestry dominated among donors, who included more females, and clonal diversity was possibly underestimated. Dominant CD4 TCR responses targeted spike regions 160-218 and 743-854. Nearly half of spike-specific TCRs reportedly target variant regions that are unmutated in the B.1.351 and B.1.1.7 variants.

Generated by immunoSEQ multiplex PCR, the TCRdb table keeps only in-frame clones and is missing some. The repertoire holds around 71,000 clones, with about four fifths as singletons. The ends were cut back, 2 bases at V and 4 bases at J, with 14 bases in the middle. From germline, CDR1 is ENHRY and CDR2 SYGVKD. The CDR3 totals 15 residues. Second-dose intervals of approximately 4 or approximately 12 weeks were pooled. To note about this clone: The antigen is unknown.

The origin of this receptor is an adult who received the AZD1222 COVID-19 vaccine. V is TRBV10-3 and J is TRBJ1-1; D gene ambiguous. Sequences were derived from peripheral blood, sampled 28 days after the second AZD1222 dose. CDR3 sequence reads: CAISEKTFSGTEAFF. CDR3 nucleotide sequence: TGTGCCATCAGTGAGAAGACCTTTTCGGGCACTGAAGCTTTCTTT.